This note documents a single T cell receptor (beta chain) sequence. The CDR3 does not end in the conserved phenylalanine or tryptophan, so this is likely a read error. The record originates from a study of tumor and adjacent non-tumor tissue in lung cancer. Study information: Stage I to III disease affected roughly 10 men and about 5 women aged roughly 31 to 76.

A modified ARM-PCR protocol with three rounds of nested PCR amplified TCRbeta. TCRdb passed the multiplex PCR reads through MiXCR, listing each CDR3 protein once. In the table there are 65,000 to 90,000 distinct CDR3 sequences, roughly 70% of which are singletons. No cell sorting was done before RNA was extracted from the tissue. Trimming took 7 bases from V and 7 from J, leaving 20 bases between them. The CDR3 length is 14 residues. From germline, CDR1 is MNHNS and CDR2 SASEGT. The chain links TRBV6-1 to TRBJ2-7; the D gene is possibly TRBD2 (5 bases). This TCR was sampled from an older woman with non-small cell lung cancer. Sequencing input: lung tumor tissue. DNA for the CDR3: TGTGCCAGCATTGCGGGTAGAGGGCCTTATGAGCAGTACTTA. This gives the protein CASIAGRGPYEQYL.